The clone carrying this T cell receptor (beta chain) was picked up a small number of times. This CDR3 comprises 14 residues. CDR1 and CDR2 from the germline V gene are SGHVS and FNYEAQ. Unmatched junction bases numbered 4, after V lost 5 bases and J lost 1 base. A sample-barcoded 5' primer and a J-beta primer mix were used in a second PCR of roughly 6 to 12 cycles. TCRdb called the 5' RACE reads again in MiXCR, with one record for every CDR3 protein. The profile shows approximately 830,000 distinct CDR3 sequences, approximately 67% of them singletons. The data derive from a study of blood T cells in healthy people across ages.

The sequenced sample consisted of blood. The genes are TRBV7-6 and TRBJ2-5, with 7 positions matching TRBD2. This sequence originates from a man aged 25 to 40 in good health. Here the CDR3 reads CASSRGTTQETQYF. The CDR3 DNA reads as TGTGCCAGCAGCCGTGGGACTACCCAAGAGACCCAGTACTTC.